The following is a TCR beta chain sequence with its context. This CDR3 is built from 14 residues. J gave up 4 bases and V 5 bases, and 5 bases lay outside the gene matches. From germline, CDR1 is GTSNPN and CDR2 SVGIG (reference sequence). Under the authors' procedure: Reference gene primer amplification gave nucleated cell count estimates. The protocol was immunoSEQ multiplex PCR, while the TCRdb copy is restricted to in-frame clones and leaves out a portion. That table furnishes V, J and clone size, whereas the DNA furnished D and trimming. The sample records about 320,000 clones, over 75% being singletons. This sample is part of a study of blood T cell repertoires in COVID-19. About the research overall: From the United States, Italy and Spain came samples of acute and convalescent COVID-19.

The genes are TRBV30 and TRBJ1-2, with 12 bases matching TRBD1. This receptor was identified in a human donor in a cohort sampled during active COVID-19. Material for sequencing was peripheral blood. The CDR3 coding sequence is TGTGCCTGGGGGGACAGGGGGCGTAGCTATGGCTACACCTTC. Encoded protein: CAWGDRGRSYGYTF.